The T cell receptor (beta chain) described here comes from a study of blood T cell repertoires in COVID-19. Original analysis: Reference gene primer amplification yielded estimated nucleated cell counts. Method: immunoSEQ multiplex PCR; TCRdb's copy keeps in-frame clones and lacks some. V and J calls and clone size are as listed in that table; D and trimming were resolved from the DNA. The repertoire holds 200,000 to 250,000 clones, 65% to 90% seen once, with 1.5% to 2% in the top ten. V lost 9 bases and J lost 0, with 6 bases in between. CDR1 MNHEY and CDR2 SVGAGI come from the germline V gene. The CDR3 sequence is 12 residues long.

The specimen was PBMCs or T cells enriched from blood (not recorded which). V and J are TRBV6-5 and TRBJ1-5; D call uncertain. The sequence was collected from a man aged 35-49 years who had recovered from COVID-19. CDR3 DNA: TGTGCCAGTGCTAATAGCAATCAGCCCCAGCATTTT. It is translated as CASANSNQPQHF.